This T cell receptor (beta chain) originates from a study of tumor-infiltrating lymphocytes in localized non-small cell lung cancer. General study findings and limits: Higher tumor T cell infiltration than in uninvolved lung was supported by TCRbeta sequencing.

Note on this clone: Antigen: not known.

TCRdb's copy holds only in-frame clones and misses some; the assay was immunoSEQ multiplex PCR. The sample yields around 16,000 clones, roughly 79% seen once. V lost 1 base and J 4 bases, leaving 10 bases between the germline ends. This CDR3 contains 14 residues. The germline V gene has CDR1 MNHNS and CDR2 SASEGT. The sequence was obtained from a human donor with non-small cell lung cancer. Sequencing was done on a sample of lung tumor tissue. The rearrangement uses TRBV6-1 and TRBJ1-2; maybe TRBD1 (5 bases). The CDR3 sequence: CASSEGGTSYGYTF. DNA for the CDR3: TGTGCCAGCAGTGAAGGGGGCACCAGCTATGGCTACACCTTC.